The rows below give T cell receptor beta chains drawn from one sample of a study of shared clonotypes between healthy human individuals. This table comes from immunoSEQ multiplex PCR, and its TCRdb copy is limited to in-frame clones, with some not included. The repertoire holds roughly 2.1 million clones, with 90% to 95% as singletons. Sequenced: naive CD8+ T cells from PBMCs. The source is a man aged 18 to 29 in good health. Some clones in this sample may be carry-over from other donors' samples. Each CDR3 is given with its conserved first and last residue. The order of the fields is CDR3 DNA, CDR3 protein, V gene, clone size, D gene, J gene. D genes are given only for firm matches. The size of a clone is reported for some rows only, either as once, few or many, or as a class for expanded clones.

CDR3 DNA: TGTGCCAGCAGTTTATCCCTCCCTACATCCGAGTATCAAGAGACCCAGTACTTC
CDR3 protein: CASSLSLPTSEYQETQYF
V gene: TRBV5-6
clone size: .
D gene: .
J gene: TRBJ2-5

CDR3 DNA: TGTGCCAGCACCTTTTTGGGGAGTGCCGCCGGGGGCACAGATACGCAGTATTTT
CDR3 protein: CASTFLGSAAGGTDTQYF
V gene: TRBV28
clone size: .
D gene: .
J gene: TRBJ2-3

CDR3 DNA: TGTGCCAGCAGCCCCCGAAAGGGGAGGCAAGAGACCCAGTACTTC
CDR3 protein: CASSPRKGRQETQYF
V gene: TRBV7-9
clone size: .
D gene: .
J gene: TRBJ2-5

CDR3 DNA: TGTGCCACCAGCAGCCATCGACTAGACATCTCCTACAATGAGCAGTTCTTC
CDR3 protein: CATSSHRLDISYNEQFF
V gene: TRBV15
clone size: once
D gene: .
J gene: TRBJ2-1

CDR3 DNA: TGTGCCACCAGCAGCGCGGGCAATACCTACAATGAGCAGTTCTTC
CDR3 protein: CATSSAGNTYNEQFF
V gene: TRBV15
clone size: .
D gene: .
J gene: TRBJ2-1

CDR3 DNA: TGTGCCAGCAGCGCGGGACTAGCGGGGGACAATGAGCAGTTCTTC
CDR3 protein: CASSAGLAGDNEQFF
V gene: TRBV7-9
clone size: .
D gene: TRBD2
J gene: TRBJ2-1

CDR3 DNA: TGTGCCAGCAGCCCCTGGGGGAGTAATGAAAAACTGTTTTTT
CDR3 protein: CASSPWGSNEKLFF
V gene: TRBV9
clone size: .
D gene: .
J gene: TRBJ1-4

CDR3 DNA: TGTGCCAGCAGCTTAGCGCCAGGGCTTGGCAATGAGCAGTTCTTC
CDR3 protein: CASSLAPGLGNEQFF
V gene: TRBV7-9
clone size: .
D gene: .
J gene: TRBJ2-1

CDR3 DNA: TGTGCCAGCAGCAAAGCGAGGCTAACCCAGTACTTC
CDR3 protein: CASSKARLTQYF
V gene: TRBV21-1
clone size: once
D gene: .
J gene: TRBJ2-5

CDR3 DNA: TGCGCCAGCAGCACTCAACAGGGCTTTGGGTATGGCTACACCTTC
CDR3 protein: CASSTQQGFGYGYTF
V gene: TRBV4-1
clone size: once
D gene: .
J gene: TRBJ1-2

CDR3 DNA: TGTGCCAGTAGACCTAGGGGGGGGAGTGGCACTGAAGCTTTCTTT
CDR3 protein: CASRPRGGSGTEAFF
V gene: TRBV19
clone size: .
D gene: .
J gene: TRBJ1-1

CDR3 DNA: TGCGCCAGCAGCCAATTTGAGGATAACTCCTACGAGCAGTACTTC
CDR3 protein: CASSQFEDNSYEQYF
V gene: TRBV4-1
clone size: .
D gene: .
J gene: TRBJ2-7

CDR3 DNA: TGTGCCAGTAGTAACTTAAGGACAGGCAACTACGAGCAGTACTTC
CDR3 protein: CASSNLRTGNYEQYF
V gene: TRBV19
clone size: once
D gene: TRBD1
J gene: TRBJ2-7

CDR3 DNA: TGTGCCAGCAGCGCCACAGGATTCTCCTACGAGCAGTACTTC
CDR3 protein: CASSATGFSYEQYF
V gene: TRBV9
clone size: few
D gene: .
J gene: TRBJ2-7

CDR3 DNA: TGTGCCAGCAGCTTAGGAAGCTCCTACAATGAGCAGTTCTTC
CDR3 protein: CASSLGSSYNEQFF
V gene: TRBV7-9
clone size: .
D gene: .
J gene: TRBJ2-1

CDR3 DNA: TGTGCCAGCAGCGTCCGCCCGCGTCAGCGGGAGGGGGACGAGCAGTACTTC
CDR3 protein: CASSVRPRQREGDEQYF
V gene: TRBV9
clone size: .
D gene: TRBD2
J gene: TRBJ2-7

CDR3 DNA: TGTGCCAGCAGCTTGGGCAGGGGGAACTACGAGCAGTACTTC
CDR3 protein: CASSLGRGNYEQYF
V gene: TRBV13
clone size: .
D gene: TRBD1
J gene: TRBJ2-7

CDR3 DNA: TGTGCCAGCAGTGAAGCTAGGGGGTCCATCTCCTACGAGCAGTACTTC
CDR3 protein: CASSEARGSISYEQYF
V gene: TRBV2
clone size: .
D gene: .
J gene: TRBJ2-7

CDR3 DNA: TGTGCCAGCAGTTCAAGGGGAACGGGCAATCAGCCCCAGCATTTT
CDR3 protein: CASSSRGTGNQPQHF
V gene: TRBV27
clone size: .
D gene: .
J gene: TRBJ1-5

CDR3 DNA: TGTGCCAGCAGCCCGACCCATTTGGGGGACCCCATCTACGAGCAGTACTTC
CDR3 protein: CASSPTHLGDPIYEQYF
V gene: TRBV5-6
clone size: .
D gene: .
J gene: TRBJ2-7

CDR3 DNA: TGCAGCGTTGCAGTCGGAGAGACCCAGTACTTC
CDR3 protein: CSVAVGETQYF
V gene: TRBV29-1
clone size: .
D gene: .
J gene: TRBJ2-5

CDR3 DNA: TGTGCCAGCAGCACTAGCGGGGGGATGTACAATGAGCAGTTCTTC
CDR3 protein: CASSTSGGMYNEQFF
V gene: TRBV11-2
clone size: .
D gene: TRBD2
J gene: TRBJ2-1

CDR3 DNA: TGTGCCAGCAGTTTGGGGAGTACCTATGGCTACACCTTC
CDR3 protein: CASSLGSTYGYTF
V gene: TRBV28
clone size: .
D gene: .
J gene: TRBJ1-2

CDR3 DNA: TGTGCCAGCAGCGGGACTAGCGGGAGGGATGAGCAGTTCTTC
CDR3 protein: CASSGTSGRDEQFF
V gene: TRBV7-9
clone size: .
D gene: TRBD2
J gene: TRBJ2-1

CDR3 DNA: TGTGCCAGCAGTGAGGGCAGCTCCTACGAGCAGTACTTC
CDR3 protein: CASSEGSSYEQYF
V gene: TRBV6-1
clone size: few
D gene: .
J gene: TRBJ2-7

CDR3 DNA: TGTGCCAGCGGGACAGCTCCGGGGTTCGGCTACACCTTC
CDR3 protein: CASGTAPGFGYTF
V gene: TRBV27
clone size: few
D gene: TRBD1
J gene: TRBJ1-2

CDR3 DNA: TGTGCCAGCAGCTCGGCACTTTCGGGAGTTGACACCGGGGAGCTGTTTTTT
CDR3 protein: CASSSALSGVDTGELFF
V gene: TRBV7-9
clone size: .
D gene: .
J gene: TRBJ2-2

CDR3 DNA: TGTGCCAGCTCGGGGGGTTATAGCAATCAGCCCCAGCATTTT
CDR3 protein: CASSGGYSNQPQHF
V gene: TRBV7-9
clone size: .
D gene: .
J gene: TRBJ1-5

CDR3 DNA: TGTGCCAGCAGCTTAGAGGGACTAGCGGGAGATAATGAGCAGTTCTTC
CDR3 protein: CASSLEGLAGDNEQFF
V gene: TRBV7-9
clone size: .
D gene: TRBD2
J gene: TRBJ2-1

CDR3 DNA: TGTGCCAGCAGTTGGATGGACACAACCACAGATACGCAGTATTTT
CDR3 protein: CASSWMDTTTDTQYF
V gene: TRBV27
clone size: .
D gene: .
J gene: TRBJ2-3

CDR3 DNA: TGTGCCAGCAGCTTCCCTGGGTGGACTAGCGCGAATGAGCAGTTCTTC
CDR3 protein: CASSFPGWTSANEQFF
V gene: TRBV7-9
clone size: once
D gene: TRBD2
J gene: TRBJ2-1

CDR3 DNA: TGTGCCAGCAGCTTGGGACCGGGGGGCGGCTATGGCTACACCTTC
CDR3 protein: CASSLGPGGGYGYTF
V gene: TRBV27
clone size: .
D gene: .
J gene: TRBJ1-2

CDR3 DNA: TGCGCCAGCAGCCAAGATCTCGCGGCCGCTGGGTATGGCTACACCTTC
CDR3 protein: CASSQDLAAAGYGYTF
V gene: TRBV4-1
clone size: .
D gene: .
J gene: TRBJ1-2

CDR3 DNA: TGTGCCAGCAGCCGACGATACTCGGGGCTGGGCACAGATACGCAGTATTTT
CDR3 protein: CASSRRYSGLGTDTQYF
V gene: TRBV14
clone size: .
D gene: .
J gene: TRBJ2-3

CDR3 DNA: TGTGCCAGCAGCTTAGCGGCGGGATGGAGAGAGACCCAGTACTTC
CDR3 protein: CASSLAAGWRETQYF
V gene: TRBV7-9
clone size: .
D gene: .
J gene: TRBJ2-5

CDR3 DNA: TGTGCCAGCAGCCTCGGGGCTTATAACGAGCAGTACTTC
CDR3 protein: CASSLGAYNEQYF
V gene: TRBV11-1
clone size: .
D gene: .
J gene: TRBJ2-7

CDR3 DNA: TGTGCCAGCGACCCGGGTGGAAGTCCACCCCTCCACTTT
CDR3 protein: CASDPGGSPPLHF
V gene: TRBV6-5
clone size: .
D gene: .
J gene: TRBJ1-6

CDR3 DNA: TGTGCCAGCAGTTCTCGTTTACTAGCGGTAATCCAAGAGACCCAGTACTTC
CDR3 protein: CASSSRLLAVIQETQYF
V gene: TRBV28
clone size: .
D gene: TRBD2
J gene: TRBJ2-5

CDR3 DNA: TGTGCCAGCAGTGGGTGGCTGACTAATGAAAAACTGTTTTTT
CDR3 protein: CASSGWLTNEKLFF
V gene: TRBV2
clone size: .
D gene: .
J gene: TRBJ1-4

CDR3 DNA: TGTGCCAGCAGCTTAAGGCGAGAGACCCAGTACTTC
CDR3 protein: CASSLRRETQYF
V gene: TRBV13
clone size: once
D gene: .
J gene: TRBJ2-5

CDR3 DNA: TGTGCCAGTAGTATACGCGGGAACACTGAAGCTTTCTTT
CDR3 protein: CASSIRGNTEAFF
V gene: TRBV19
clone size: .
D gene: .
J gene: TRBJ1-1

CDR3 DNA: TGTGCCAGCAGTTTATTGGGGGAACGGCCCCAGCATTTT
CDR3 protein: CASSLLGERPQHF
V gene: TRBV27
clone size: .
D gene: .
J gene: TRBJ1-5

CDR3 DNA: TGTGCCACCTCGCTCGGAAACACCATATATTTT
CDR3 protein: CATSLGNTIYF
V gene: TRBV6-5
clone size: .
D gene: .
J gene: TRBJ1-3

CDR3 DNA: TGTGCCAGCAGCGCCGGGACAGAACTAGCCAAAAACATTCAGTACTTC
CDR3 protein: CASSAGTELAKNIQYF
V gene: TRBV5-6
clone size: once
D gene: TRBD1
J gene: TRBJ2-4

CDR3 DNA: TGTGCCAGCACCTCTGGAGGGGGGAGTAGGTATGGCTACACCTTC
CDR3 protein: CASTSGGGSRYGYTF
V gene: TRBV25-1
clone size: .
D gene: .
J gene: TRBJ1-2

CDR3 DNA: TGCGCCAGCAGCTTACAGTACAATGAGCAGTTCTTC
CDR3 protein: CASSLQYNEQFF
V gene: TRBV5-1
clone size: .
D gene: .
J gene: TRBJ2-1

CDR3 DNA: TGTGCCAGCAGCCGACCCTCGGGAGGGCACTACACAGATACGCAGTATTTT
CDR3 protein: CASSRPSGGHYTDTQYF
V gene: TRBV7-3
clone size: .
D gene: TRBD2
J gene: TRBJ2-3

CDR3 DNA: TGTGCCAGTAGTATGGGGCTGGATCGCTATGGCTACACCTTC
CDR3 protein: CASSMGLDRYGYTF
V gene: TRBV19
clone size: .
D gene: .
J gene: TRBJ1-2